A single sample is the source of the 29 T cell receptor beta chains below, sequenced in a study of glioma-infiltrating T cells after dendritic cell vaccination. The data were produced by immunoSEQ multiplex PCR, yet TCRdb's version contains in-frame clones alone and is incomplete. The table shows around 72,000 clones, with 65% to 90% occurring only once. Here the sequenced sample was blood, taken before dendritic cell vaccination. The receptors shown here come from a human donor with glioblastoma.

The V and J genes are TRBV19 and TRBJ2-5, with TRBD2 matching over 9 bases. Looked up from germline, CDR1 is LNHDA and CDR2 is SQIVND (reference sequence). V trimming: 1 base; J trimming: 5 bases; junction bases outside the gene matches: 8. The CDR3 is 16 amino acids. The CDR3 protein is CASSIGGASGVETQYF. CDR3 sequence (DNA): TGTGCCAGTAGTATAGGGGGGGCTAGCGGGGTTGAGACCCAGTACTTC.

The chain couples TRBV6-1 to TRBJ2-7; no definite D call. Germline CDR1 is MNHNS and CDR2 is SASEGT. The CDR3 covers 12 residues. V lost 5 bases to trimming and J lost 6 bases, with 11 bases between them. Written as DNA, the CDR3 is TGTGCCAGCAGTTCACACAGCCGCGAGCAGTACTTC. This encodes CASSSHSREQYF.

The V gene is TRBV15, the J gene TRBJ2-6; unclear D gene. The CDR3 extends over 15 amino acids. The germline CDR1 and CDR2 sequences are LNHNV and YYDKDF (reference sequence). Trimming pared 5 bases from V and 1 base from J, leaving 9 bases between. In DNA form, the CDR3 reads TGTGCCACCAGCCTCGGTGATTCTGGGGCCAACGTCCTGACTTTC. It specifies CATSLGDSGANVLTF.

V usage is TRBV15 and J usage is TRBJ1-2; TRBD1 aligns across 7 bases. CDR1 is LNHNV and CDR2 is YYDKDF in the germline V gene (reference sequence). CDR3 length equals 15 residues. Trimming cost V 1 base and J 3 bases; bases outside gene matches: 5. CDR3 residues: CATSRGTGDYYGYTF. The CDR3 DNA is TGTGCCACCAGCAGAGGAACAGGGGACTACTATGGCTACACCTTC. The full variable domain, rest sourced from reference TRBV15 and TRBJ1-2, is DAMVIQNPRYQVTQFGKPVTLSCSQTLNHNVMYWYQQKSSQAPKLLFHYYDKDFNNEADTPDNFQSRRPNTSFCFLDIRSPGLGDTAMYLCATSRGTGDYYGYTFGSGTRLTVV.

J is TRBJ2-1 and V is TRBV11-3, with D perhaps TRBD2 (5 bases). Germline assignment: CDR1 SGHNT and CDR2 YENEEA. This CDR3 has 14 amino acids. Trimming cost V 5 bases and J 9 bases, with 17 bases left between them. Here the CDR3 reads CASSPPEGSVEQFF. The CDR3 nucleotides read TGTGCCAGCAGCCCCCCAGAGGGTTCGGTTGAGCAGTTCTTC.

The gene calls are TRBV19 and TRBJ2-2, with TRBD2 identical over 7 bases. With 11 bases clipped from V and 0 bases from J, the junction kept 6 bases outside the gene matches. Germline V gene lookup returns CDR1 LNHDA and CDR2 SQIVND (reference sequence). The CDR3 spans 14 residues. In DNA form, the CDR3 reads TGTGCCGGGGGGGACGGAGCGAACACCGGGGAGCTGTTTTTT. Its protein product is CAGGDGANTGELFF. Drawing the rest from reference TRBV19 and TRBJ2-2, the complete variable domain is DGGITQSPKYLFRKEGQNVTLSCEQNLNHDAMYWYRQDPGQGLRLIYYSQIVNDFQKGDIAEGYSVSREKKESFPLTVTSAQKNPTAFYLCAGGDGANTGELFFGEGSRLTVL.

The V call is TRBV30, the J call TRBJ1-2, with TRBD1 as a possible D gene (6 bases). The CDR3 has 14 residues. Trimming left V 0 bases short and J 7 bases short, with 15 bases between. In germline, CDR1 is GTSNPN, CDR2 SVGIG (reference sequence). The CDR3 region is CAWSVQGRGTGYTF. The CDR3, as DNA: TGTGCCTGGAGTGTACAAGGCAGGGGAACTGGCTACACCTTC.

The V gene is TRBV27, the J gene TRBJ2-2, with 8 bases aligning to TRBD1. After removal of 6 bases from V and 3 bases from J, the junction contained 9 bases not matched to a gene. The CDR3 contains 16 residues. Germline CDR1 and CDR2: MNHEY and SMNVEV (reference sequence). CDR3 nucleotides: TGTGCCAGCAGCCTTTCTTCAGGGGGCGACACCGGGGAGCTGTTTTTT. This codes for CASSLSSGGDTGELFF.

In nucleotides, the CDR3 is TGTGCCAGTGGGTTCGGGTACGAGCAGTACTTC. Residues: CASGFGYEQYF. V is TRBV25-1 and J is TRBJ2-7; D not resolved. V gave up 9 bases and J gave up 4 bases, with 10 bases separating them. This CDR3 contains 11 residues. CDR1 and CDR2 from the germline V gene are MGHDK and SYGVNS.

The genes are TRBV7-9 and TRBJ2-7, with 9 bases aligning to TRBD2. The V and J ends lost 0 bases and 6 bases, in that order; junction bases with no gene match: 0. The germline V gene encodes CDR1 SEHNR and CDR2 FQNEAQ (reference sequence). This CDR3 has 13 residues. The CDR3 DNA reads as TGTGCCAGCAGCTTAGCAGCGGGGGGCGAGCAGTACTTC. This encodes CASSLAAGGEQYF.

J is TRBJ1-5 and V is TRBV11-2; unclear D gene. This CDR3 region has 14 residues. The V and J ends lost 2 bases and 0 bases respectively, with 5 bases between them. Germline assignment: CDR1 SGHAT and CDR2 FQNNGV. This CDR3 is CASSLSDSNQPQHF. CDR3 DNA sequence: TGTGCCAGCAGCTTATCAGATAGCAATCAGCCCCAGCATTTT.

The rearrangement joins TRBV5-1 to TRBJ2-5; tentative D call: TRBD1 (6 bases). TRBJ2-7 matches the DNA end more closely, so the J call is doubtful. CDR1 is SGHRS, CDR2 YFSETQ, per germline. The CDR3 has 14 residues. Here the CDR3 reads CASSFNTGLYEQYF. In nucleotides, the CDR3 is TGCGCCAGCAGCTTCAATACAGGGCTCTACGAGCAGTACTTC.

The rearrangement joins TRBV7-2 to TRBJ2-7; 7 bases line up with TRBD1. Per the germline V gene, CDR1 is SGHTA and CDR2 is FQGNSA. The CDR3 consists of 15 residues. J lost 5 bases, V lost 1 base, and 8 bases had no gene match. CDR3 coding DNA: TGTGCCAGCAGCTTAGGAACCCAGGGGGTGGACGAGCAGTACTTC. Protein sequence: CASSLGTQGVDEQYF.

The chain has TRBV25-1 and TRBJ2-1, with D maybe TRBD1 (5 bases). CDR3 length: 15 amino acids. CDR1 MGHDK and CDR2 SYGVNS come from the germline V gene. V was clipped by 4 bases and J by 0 bases, with 10 bases between them. The CDR3 coding sequence is TGTGCCAGCAGTGCCCGACAGAGCTCCTACAATGAGCAGTTCTTC. Translating gives CASSARQSSYNEQFF.

The chain has TRBV7-3 and TRBJ2-3, with D perhaps matching TRBD2 (7 bases). CDR3 length: 17 amino acids. V gave up 1 base and J gave up 4 bases, with 18 bases separating them. Germline lookup yields CDR1 SGHTA and CDR2 FQGTGA. CDR3: CASSLIRGGAGSDTQYF. The CDR3 DNA reads TGTGCCAGCAGCTTAATTAGGGGGGGCGCGGGTTCAGATACGCAGTATTTT.

A single count supports this clone. J is TRBJ2-5 and V is TRBV7-3; the D gene is possibly TRBD1 (5 bases). Germline CDR1 SGHTA, CDR2 FQGTGA. The V end lost 4 bases, the J end lost 0 bases, and 6 bases lay between the germline ends. The CDR3 totals 13 residues. CDR3 region: CASSSRDQETQYF. For the CDR3, the DNA is TGTGCCAGCAGCTCCAGGGACCAAGAGACCCAGTACTTC.

This clone was recorded a few times. The CDR3 region is CASSLSSRWMTSGGRNNEQFF. Here the CDR3 DNA reads TGTGCCAGCAGCTTAAGCTCTCGGTGGATGACTAGCGGGGGAAGGAACAATGAGCAGTTCTTC. V gene TRBV13 combines with J gene TRBJ2-1, with 12 bases fitting TRBD2. V was clipped by 2 bases and J by 5 bases; unmatched bases: 19. CDR1 and CDR2 from the germline V gene are PRHDT and FYEKMQ (reference sequence). The CDR3 is made up of 21 amino acids.

The chain employs TRBV27 and TRBJ2-7; 7 bases map to TRBD2. The trim removed 2 bases at V and 1 base at J, leaving 2 bases unmatched. Germline V lookup: CDR1 MNHEY, CDR2 SMNVEV (reference sequence). There are 14 residues in the CDR3. CDR3 protein: CASSLAGESYEQYF. CDR3 bases: TGTGCCAGCAGTTTAGCGGGGGAGTCCTACGAGCAGTACTTC.

The rearrangement links TRBV27 to TRBJ1-1; D uncertain. CDR1 is MNHEY, CDR2 SMNVEV, per germline (reference sequence). V lost 0 bases, J lost 3 bases, and 11 bases lay in between. The length of the CDR3 is 15 residues. The CDR3 sequence: CASSLSRRGDTEAFF. The CDR3 bases are TGTGCCAGCAGTTTATCCCGGCGTGGAGACACTGAAGCTTTCTTT.

The chain recombines TRBV10-3 with TRBJ1-5; tentative D call: TRBD1 (5 bases). The V and J ends lost 11 bases and 5 bases respectively, with 16 bases between them. Germline V gene data show CDR1 as ENHRY and CDR2 as SYGVKD. This CDR3 comprises 13 residues. In DNA, the CDR3 is TGTGCCTCAGGGCCGGAGTATGATCAGCCCCAGCATTTT. Translation: CASGPEYDQPQHF.

The rearrangement links TRBV2 to TRBJ1-1; D unclear. Trimming took off 6 bases at V and 1 base at J, with 9 bases between the two ends. Germline CDR1 and CDR2: SNHLY and FYNNEI. The CDR3 contains 13 residues. The CDR3 here is CASREHRNTEAFF. The CDR3 DNA sequence: TGTGCCAGCAGAGAGCACAGGAACACTGAAGCTTTCTTT.

The chain carries TRBV9 and TRBJ1-2, with TRBD1 matching 8 bases. This CDR3 region has 14 residues. The germline V gene encodes CDR1 SGDLS and CDR2 YYNGEE. V lost 3 bases, J lost 7 bases, and 8 bases stayed unmatched. CDR3 sequence: CASSAGQGVVGYTF. The CDR3 DNA is TGTGCCAGCAGCGCCGGACAGGGAGTGGTTGGCTACACCTTC.

The chain has TRBV5-1 and TRBJ2-2; TRBD1 agrees at 7 bases. J gave up 4 bases and V 6 bases, and 6 bases lay outside the gene matches. The CDR3 runs 14 residues. From germline, CDR1 is SGHRS and CDR2 YFSETQ. CDR3 sequence reads: CASTATGSTGELFF. DNA for the CDR3: TGCGCCAGCACGGCGACAGGGAGCACCGGGGAGCTGTTTTTT.

V is TRBV30 and J is TRBJ1-2; possible D gene TRBD1, 6 bases. From germline, CDR1 is GTSNPN and CDR2 SVGIG (reference sequence). This CDR3 comprises 15 residues. Trimming pared 0 bases from V and 0 bases from J, leaving 11 bases between. CDR3 in DNA: TGTGCCTGGAGTGTAAGTCGACAGGCTAACTATGGCTACACCTTC. This gives the protein CAWSVSRQANYGYTF.

The chain carries TRBV4-1 and TRBJ1-4; 8 bases map to TRBD1. Germline V gene sequence: CDR1 MGHRA, CDR2 YSYEKL. The CDR3 runs 15 residues. V shed 4 bases, J shed 5 bases, and the junction held 6 bases outside the gene matches. The DNA for the CDR3 is TGCGCCAGCAGCCCCGGACAGGGACAGAATGAAAAACTGTTTTTT. This translates into CASSPGQGQNEKLFF.

This clone was observed a single time. This chain links TRBV6-5 with TRBJ1-4; D is undetermined. There are 15 residues in the CDR3. Germline V gene data show CDR1 as MNHEY and CDR2 as SVGAGI. With 5 bases removed from V and 4 bases from J, the gap between germline ends came to 14 bases. The CDR3 spells CASSQTRSRNEKLFF. The CDR3 DNA reads as TGTGCCAGCAGTCAGACCCGGAGCCGTAATGAAAAACTGTTTTTT.

The rearrangement uses TRBV4-3 and TRBJ2-3, with D hard to call. The germline V gene has CDR1 LGHNA and CDR2 YSLEER. CDR3 length equals 15 residues. V lost 5 bases and J lost 4, with 16 bases in between. CDR3: CASSFGSEDADTQYF. The DNA for the CDR3 is TGCGCCAGCAGCTTCGGCTCCGAGGATGCAGATACGCAGTATTTT.

This chain joins TRBV4-1 and TRBJ1-1; no firm D call. V lost 0 bases to trimming and J lost 8 bases, with 10 bases between them. The CDR3 is made up of 13 amino acids. The V gene's germline CDR1 is MGHRA and CDR2 YSYEKL. CDR3 bases: TGCGCCAGCAGCCAAGATGCCCGAGGCGAAGCTTTCTTT. Translation gives CASSQDARGEAFF.

This rearrangement joins TRBV14 to TRBJ2-5, with D possibly matching TRBD1 (5 bases). The germline CDR1 and CDR2 sequences are SGHDN and FVKESK. This CDR3 spans 15 amino acids. Deletions cut 0 bases from V and 2 bases from J, with 10 bases between. The CDR3 loop is CASSQESRVQETQYF. The DNA of the CDR3 is TGTGCCAGCAGCCAAGAATCCAGGGTGCAAGAGACCCAGTACTTC.